A single sample gave rise to the 8 T cell receptor beta chains below, sequenced in a study of CD8+CD57+ T cells in acquired aplastic anemia. Profiling of TCR beta VDJ combinations and CDR3 sequences used genomic DNA as template. TCRdb re-analysed the reads in MiXCR, keeping a single row per CDR3 protein. The table includes a few hundred thousand distinct CDR3 sequences, about 59% detected once. The sequenced sample was sorted CD4+, CD8+, or CD8+CD57+ T cells (not recorded which) from PBMCs. Receptors originate from a human donor in good health.

This clonotype was recorded a few times. The chain combines TRBV19 with TRBJ1-5; 8 bases fit TRBD1. The CDR3 is 15 amino acids. Trimming took 7 bases from V and 2 from J; bases not matched to a gene: 7. The V gene's germline CDR1 is LNHDA and CDR2 SQIVND (reference sequence). CDR3 sequence reads: CASMDGQGGNQPQHF. CDR3 sequence (DNA): TGTGCCAGTATGGACGGACAGGGCGGCAATCAGCCCCAGCATTTT.

The J gene is TRBJ1-1, the V gene TRBV20-1, with D hard to call. Germline CDR1 reads DFQATT; CDR2 reads SNEGSKA (reference sequence). Trimming pared 0 bases from V and 5 bases from J, leaving 7 bases between. CDR3 length equals 12 residues. The CDR3 coding sequence is TGCAGTGCTAGAGATTGGGGAACTGAAGCTTTCTTT. It yields the protein CSARDWGTEAFF.

This rearrangement joins TRBV10-2 to TRBJ2-7; D perhaps matches TRBD2 (6 bases). This CDR3 contains 14 residues. Deletions cut 6 bases from V and 3 bases from J, with 15 bases between. Per germline, CDR1 WSHSY and CDR2 SAAADI. Written as DNA, the CDR3 is TGCGCCAGCAGCGCCGGGACTTCCTACTACGAGCAGTACTTC. Its protein product is CASSAGTSYYEQYF.

The chain couples TRBV29-1 to TRBJ2-1, with 12 bases aligning to TRBD1. The CDR3 has 15 amino acids. The V and J ends lost 6 bases and 7 bases, in that order; junction bases with no gene match: 10. The V gene's germline CDR1 is SQVTM and CDR2 ANQGSEA. CDR3 coding DNA: TGCAGCGTCAGGTGGGGACAGGGGGCGCGAAATGAGCAGTTCTTC. Its translation is CSVRWGQGARNEQFF.

DNA of the CDR3: TGTGCCGCGGCGGCAGGGTGGCAAGAGACCCAGTACTTC. Its translation is CAAAAGWQETQYF. V gene TRBV12-3 or TRBV12-4 combines with J gene TRBJ2-5; possible D gene TRBD1, 5 bases. Trimming took off 11 bases at V and 2 bases at J, with 15 bases between the two ends. The CDR3 spans 13 residues.

The V and J genes are TRBV2 and TRBJ1-2, with D possibly being TRBD1 (5 bases). Trimming pared 6 bases from V and 4 bases from J, leaving 6 bases between. There are 11 residues in the CDR3. Germline V gene data show CDR1 as SNHLY and CDR2 as FYNNEI. The CDR3 coding sequence is TGTGCCAGCAGGGACACCTATGGCTACACCTTC. It yields the protein CASRDTYGYTF.

The rearrangement uses TRBV7-9 and TRBJ1-5, with TRBD1 matching 9 bases. The CDR3 contains 14 residues. J gave up 3 bases and V 8 bases, and 5 bases lay outside the gene matches. Germline V gene data show CDR1 as SEHNR and CDR2 as FQNEAQ (reference sequence). The chain's CDR3 is CASAQGALNQPQHF. CDR3 bases: TGTGCCAGCGCACAGGGGGCCCTCAATCAGCCCCAGCATTTT.

As for this clonotype: Since the CDR3 does not end with the conserved phenylalanine or tryptophan, this likely comes from a read error. The CDR3 region has the DNA TGTACTAGCTCCAGAGGGGGGACGGGGATCGGCTACACCTCC. It encodes CTSSRGGTGIGYTS. V and J are TRBV7-2 and TRBJ1-2, with D possibly TRBD1 on 6 matching bases. Germline V gene data show CDR1 as SGHTA and CDR2 as FQGNSA. The CDR3 runs 14 residues.